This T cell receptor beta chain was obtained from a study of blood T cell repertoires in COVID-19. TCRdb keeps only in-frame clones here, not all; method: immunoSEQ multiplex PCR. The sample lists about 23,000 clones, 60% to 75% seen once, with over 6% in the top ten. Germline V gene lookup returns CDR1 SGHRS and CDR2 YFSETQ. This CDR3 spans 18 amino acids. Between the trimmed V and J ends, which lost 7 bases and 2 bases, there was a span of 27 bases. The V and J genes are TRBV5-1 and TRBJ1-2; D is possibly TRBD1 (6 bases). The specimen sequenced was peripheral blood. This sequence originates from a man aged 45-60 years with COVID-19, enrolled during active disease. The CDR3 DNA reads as TGCGCCAGCCGAAGGGGTGGCCAGGACGAGGGGGTGAACTATGGCTACACCTTC. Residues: CASRRGGQDEGVNYGYTF.